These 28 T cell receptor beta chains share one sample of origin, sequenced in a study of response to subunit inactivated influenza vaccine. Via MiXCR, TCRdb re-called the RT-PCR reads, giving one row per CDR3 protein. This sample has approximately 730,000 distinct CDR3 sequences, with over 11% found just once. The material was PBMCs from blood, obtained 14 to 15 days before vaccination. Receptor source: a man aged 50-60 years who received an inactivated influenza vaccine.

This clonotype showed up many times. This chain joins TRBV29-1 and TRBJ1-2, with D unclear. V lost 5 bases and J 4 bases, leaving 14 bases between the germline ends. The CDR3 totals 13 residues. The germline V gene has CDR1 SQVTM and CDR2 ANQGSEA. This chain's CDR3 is CSVYGRSLYGYTF. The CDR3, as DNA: TGCAGCGTTTACGGCAGGAGTCTCTATGGCTACACCTTC.

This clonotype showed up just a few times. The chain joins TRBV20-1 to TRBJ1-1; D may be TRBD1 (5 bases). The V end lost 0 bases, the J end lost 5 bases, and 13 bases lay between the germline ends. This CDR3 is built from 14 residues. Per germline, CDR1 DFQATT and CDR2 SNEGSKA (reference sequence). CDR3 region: CSARDGAWGTEAFF. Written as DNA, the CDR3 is TGCAGTGCTAGAGATGGTGCTTGGGGGACTGAAGCTTTCTTT.

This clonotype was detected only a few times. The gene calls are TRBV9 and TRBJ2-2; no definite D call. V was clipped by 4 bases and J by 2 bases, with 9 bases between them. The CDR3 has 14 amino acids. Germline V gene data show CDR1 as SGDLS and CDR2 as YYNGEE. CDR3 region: CASSTLLNTGELFF. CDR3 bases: TGTGCCAGCAGCACCCTCCTAAACACCGGGGAGCTGTTTTTT.

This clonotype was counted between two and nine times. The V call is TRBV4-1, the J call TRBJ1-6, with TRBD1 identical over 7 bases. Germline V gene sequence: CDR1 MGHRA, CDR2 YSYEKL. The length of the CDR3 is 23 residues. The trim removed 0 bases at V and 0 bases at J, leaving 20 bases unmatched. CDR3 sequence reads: CASSQDAPGGRSPFSSYNSPLHF. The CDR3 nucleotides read TGCGCCAGCAGCCAAGATGCACCAGGGGGACGGAGCCCCTTTAGCTCCTATAATTCACCCCTCCACTTT.

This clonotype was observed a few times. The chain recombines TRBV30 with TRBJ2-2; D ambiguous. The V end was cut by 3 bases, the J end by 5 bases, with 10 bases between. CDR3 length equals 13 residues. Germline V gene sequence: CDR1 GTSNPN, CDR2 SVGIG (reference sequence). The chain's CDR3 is CAWSPTGTGELFF. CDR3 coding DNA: TGTGCCTGGAGCCCCACCGGGACCGGGGAGCTGTTTTTT.

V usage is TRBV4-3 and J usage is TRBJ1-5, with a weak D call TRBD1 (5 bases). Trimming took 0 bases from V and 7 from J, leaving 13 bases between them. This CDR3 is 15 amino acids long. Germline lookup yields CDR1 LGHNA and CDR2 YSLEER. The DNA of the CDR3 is TGCGCCAGCAGCCAAGACCAGGGCCGGCGGCAGCCCCAGCATTTT. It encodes CASSQDQGRRQPQHF.

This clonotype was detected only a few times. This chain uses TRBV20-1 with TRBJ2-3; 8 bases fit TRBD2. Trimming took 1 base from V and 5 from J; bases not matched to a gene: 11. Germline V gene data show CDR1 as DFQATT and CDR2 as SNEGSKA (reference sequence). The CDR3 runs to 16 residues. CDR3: CSARGTGRGAVDTQYF. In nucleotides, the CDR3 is TGCAGTGCTAGAGGAACCGGGAGGGGCGCGGTAGATACGCAGTATTTT.

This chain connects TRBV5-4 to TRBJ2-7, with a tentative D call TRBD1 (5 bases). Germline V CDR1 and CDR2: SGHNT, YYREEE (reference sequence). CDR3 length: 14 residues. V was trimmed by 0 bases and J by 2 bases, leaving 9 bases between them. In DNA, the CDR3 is TGTGCCAGCAGCTTGGTAGGGGCCCCCTACGAGCAGTACTTC. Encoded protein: CASSLVGAPYEQYF.

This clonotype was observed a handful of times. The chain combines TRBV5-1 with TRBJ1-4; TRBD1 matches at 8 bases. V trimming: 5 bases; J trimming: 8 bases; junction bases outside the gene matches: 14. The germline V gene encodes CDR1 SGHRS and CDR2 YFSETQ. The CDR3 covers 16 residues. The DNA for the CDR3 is TGCGCCAGCAGAACCAACGACGGACAGGGTGGAGAAAAACTGTTTTTT. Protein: CASRTNDGQGGEKLFF.

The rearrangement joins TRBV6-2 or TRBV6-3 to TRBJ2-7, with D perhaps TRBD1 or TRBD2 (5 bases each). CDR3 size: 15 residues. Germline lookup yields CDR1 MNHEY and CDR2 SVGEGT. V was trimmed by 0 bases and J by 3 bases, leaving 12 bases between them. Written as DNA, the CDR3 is TGTGCCAGCAGTTACTCCTCGGGACGGTACTACGAGCAGTACTTC. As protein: CASSYSSGRYYEQYF.

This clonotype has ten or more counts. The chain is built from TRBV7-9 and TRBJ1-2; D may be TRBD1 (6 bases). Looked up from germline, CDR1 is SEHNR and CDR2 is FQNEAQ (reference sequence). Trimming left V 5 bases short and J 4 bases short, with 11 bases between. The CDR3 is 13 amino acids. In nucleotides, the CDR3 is TGTGCCAGCAGCGTAACAGGGCCCTATGGCTACACCTTC. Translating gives CASSVTGPYGYTF.

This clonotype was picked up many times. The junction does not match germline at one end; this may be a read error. CDR3 region: CASSDDRDYKELVF. CDR3 nucleotide sequence: TGTGCCAGCAGTGACGACCGGGACTATAAGGAACTGGTCTTC. This chain joins TRBV6-4 and TRBJ2-1, with 7 nucleotides matching TRBD2. The CDR3 has 14 residues. From germline, CDR1 is MRHNA and CDR2 SNTAGT.

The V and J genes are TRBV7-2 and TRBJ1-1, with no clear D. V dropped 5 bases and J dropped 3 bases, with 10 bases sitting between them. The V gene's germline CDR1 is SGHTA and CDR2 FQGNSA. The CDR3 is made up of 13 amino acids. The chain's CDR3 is CASSMVADTEAFF. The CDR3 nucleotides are TGTGCCAGCAGCATGGTTGCGGACACTGAAGCTTTCTTT.

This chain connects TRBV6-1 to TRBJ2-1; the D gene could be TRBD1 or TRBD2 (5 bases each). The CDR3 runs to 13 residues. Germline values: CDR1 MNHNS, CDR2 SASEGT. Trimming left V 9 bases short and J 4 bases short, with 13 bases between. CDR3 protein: CASKRGGYNEQFF. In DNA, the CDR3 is TGTGCCAGTAAGAGGGGTGGGTACAATGAGCAGTTCTTC.

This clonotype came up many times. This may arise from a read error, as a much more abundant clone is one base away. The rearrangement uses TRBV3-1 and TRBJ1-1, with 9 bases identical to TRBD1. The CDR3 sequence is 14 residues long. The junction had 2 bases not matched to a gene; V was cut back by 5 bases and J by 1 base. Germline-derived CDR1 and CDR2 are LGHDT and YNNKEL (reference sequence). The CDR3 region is CASSAGQGNTEAFF. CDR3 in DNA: TGTGCCAGCAGCGCGGGACAGGGGAACACTGAAGCTTTCTTT.

CDR3 sequence reads: CAISENAGDNEQFF. The DNA for the CDR3 is TGTGCCATCAGTGAGAATGCAGGGGACAATGAGCAGTTCTTC. J is TRBJ2-1 and V is TRBV10-3; a possible D gene is TRBD1 (6 bases). The CDR3 sequence is 14 residues long. V was cut by 2 bases and J by 5 bases, with 10 bases left in between. Germline V gene data show CDR1 as ENHRY and CDR2 as SYGVKD.

CDR3 in amino acids: CSADRGGNQPQHF. In DNA form, the CDR3 reads TGCAGTGCTGACAGGGGAGGCAATCAGCCCCAGCATTTT. This chain links TRBV20-1 with TRBJ1-5, with TRBD1 identical over 8 bases. The V gene end was trimmed by 5 bases and the J gene end by 2 bases; junction bases not matched to a gene: 2. Germline V gene sequence: CDR1 DFQATT, CDR2 SNEGSKA (reference sequence). CDR3 size: 13 residues.

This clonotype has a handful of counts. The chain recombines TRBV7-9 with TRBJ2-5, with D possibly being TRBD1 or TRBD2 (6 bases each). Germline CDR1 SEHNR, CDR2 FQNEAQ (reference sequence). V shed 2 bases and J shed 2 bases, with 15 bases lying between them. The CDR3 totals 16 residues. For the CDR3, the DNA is TGTGCCAGCAGCTTAACGGGGGCCGGTGTACAAGAGACCCAGTACTTC. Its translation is CASSLTGAGVQETQYF.

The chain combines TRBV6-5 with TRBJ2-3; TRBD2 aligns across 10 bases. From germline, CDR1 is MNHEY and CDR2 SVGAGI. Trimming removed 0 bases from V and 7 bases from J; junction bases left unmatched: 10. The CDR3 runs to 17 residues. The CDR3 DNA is TGTGCCAGCAGTTACTCGACGGTTTCTAGCGGGGGTTATACGCAGTATTTT. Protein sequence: CASSYSTVSSGGYTQYF.

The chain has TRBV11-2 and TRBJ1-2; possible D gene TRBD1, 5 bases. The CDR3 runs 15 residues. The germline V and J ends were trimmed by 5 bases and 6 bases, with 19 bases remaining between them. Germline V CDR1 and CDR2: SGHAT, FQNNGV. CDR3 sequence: CASSRIRDGLNGYTF. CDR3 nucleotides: TGTGCCAGCAGCCGAATTAGGGACGGACTAAATGGCTACACCTTC.

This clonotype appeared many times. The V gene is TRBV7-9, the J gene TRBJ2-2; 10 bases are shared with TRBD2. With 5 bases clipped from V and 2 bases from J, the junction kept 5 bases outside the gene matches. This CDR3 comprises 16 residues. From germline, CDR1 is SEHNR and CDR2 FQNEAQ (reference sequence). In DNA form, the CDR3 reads TGTGCCAGCAGCCTCCGGACTAGCGGCAACACCGGGGAGCTGTTTTTT. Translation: CASSLRTSGNTGELFF.

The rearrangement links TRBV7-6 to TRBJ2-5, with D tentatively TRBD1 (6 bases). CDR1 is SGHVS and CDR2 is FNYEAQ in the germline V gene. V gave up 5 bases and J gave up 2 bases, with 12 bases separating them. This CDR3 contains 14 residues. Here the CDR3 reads CASSQPGTQETQYF. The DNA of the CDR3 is TGTGCCAGCAGCCAACCCGGGACACAAGAGACCCAGTACTTC.

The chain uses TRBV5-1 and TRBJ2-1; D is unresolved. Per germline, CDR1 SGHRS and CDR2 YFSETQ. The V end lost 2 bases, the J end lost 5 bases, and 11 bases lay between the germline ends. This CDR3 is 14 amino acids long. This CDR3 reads CASSFDQRHNEQFF. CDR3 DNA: TGCGCCAGCAGCTTCGATCAGCGCCACAATGAGCAGTTCTTC. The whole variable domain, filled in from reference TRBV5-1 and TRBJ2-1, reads KAGVTQTPRYLIKTRGQQVTLSCSPISGHRSVSWYQQTPGQGLQFLFEYFSETQRNKGNFPGRFSGRQFSNSRSEMNVSTLELGDSALYLCASSFDQRHNEQFFGPGTRLTVL.

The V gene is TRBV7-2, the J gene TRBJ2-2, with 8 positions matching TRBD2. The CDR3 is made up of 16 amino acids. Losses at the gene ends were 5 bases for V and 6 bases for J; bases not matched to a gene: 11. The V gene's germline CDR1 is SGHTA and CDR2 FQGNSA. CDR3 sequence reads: CASSPLAGLTAGELFF. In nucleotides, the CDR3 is TGTGCCAGCAGCCCCTTAGCGGGGTTGACTGCCGGGGAGCTGTTTTTT.

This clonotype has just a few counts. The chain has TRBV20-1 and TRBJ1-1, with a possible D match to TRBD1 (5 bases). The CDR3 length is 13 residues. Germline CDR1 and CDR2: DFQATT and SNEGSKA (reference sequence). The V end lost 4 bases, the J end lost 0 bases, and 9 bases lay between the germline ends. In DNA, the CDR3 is TGCAGTGCTAAACAGGACATGAACACTGAAGCTTTCTTT. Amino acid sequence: CSAKQDMNTEAFF.

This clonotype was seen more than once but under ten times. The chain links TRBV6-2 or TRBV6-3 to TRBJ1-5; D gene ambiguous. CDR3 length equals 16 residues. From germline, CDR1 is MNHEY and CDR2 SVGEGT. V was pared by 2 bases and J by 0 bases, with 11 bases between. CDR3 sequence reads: CASSYEEPLSNQPQHF. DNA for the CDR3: TGTGCCAGCAGTTACGAGGAGCCCCTTAGCAATCAGCCCCAGCATTTT.

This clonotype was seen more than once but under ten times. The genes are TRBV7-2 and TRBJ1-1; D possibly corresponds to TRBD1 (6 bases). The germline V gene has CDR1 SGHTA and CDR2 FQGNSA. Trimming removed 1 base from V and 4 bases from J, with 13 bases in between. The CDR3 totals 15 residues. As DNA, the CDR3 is TGTGCCAGCAGCTTAGGGTCTGGGGGCCGCACTGAAGCTTTCTTT. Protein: CASSLGSGGRTEAFF.

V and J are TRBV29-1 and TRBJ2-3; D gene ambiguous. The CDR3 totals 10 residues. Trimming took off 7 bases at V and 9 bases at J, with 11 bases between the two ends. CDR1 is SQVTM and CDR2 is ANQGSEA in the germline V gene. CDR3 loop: CSALVATQYF. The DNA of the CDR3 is TGCAGCGCCCTCGTAGCCACGCAGTATTTT.